Listed here are 20 T cell receptor beta chains from one sample, sequenced in a study of shared clonotypes between healthy human individuals. Assay: immunoSEQ multiplex PCR; the TCRdb copy retains only in-frame clones and omits some. In the table there are fewer than 850,000 clones, roughly 78% of which are singletons. Sequenced sample: memory CD4+ T cells sorted from blood. Subset defined: CD45RA-negative fraction. All receptors come from a woman aged 25 to 39 in good health.

This chain links TRBV28 with TRBJ1-5; tentatively, D is TRBD1 (6 bases). This CDR3 is 18 amino acids long. The V end was cut by 4 bases, the J end by 0 bases, with 19 bases between. Germline V gene sequence: CDR1 MDHEN, CDR2 SYDVKM. The CDR3 sequence is CASSSEMGAVYSNQPQHF. CDR3 DNA sequence: TGTGCCAGCAGTTCTGAGATGGGGGCAGTCTATAGCAATCAGCCCCAGCATTTT.

The genes are TRBV9 and TRBJ2-7, with 9 bases matching TRBD2. This CDR3 comprises 15 residues. Losses at the gene ends were 2 bases for V and 2 bases for J; bases not matched to a gene: 5. Germline CDR1 reads SGDLS; CDR2 reads YYNGEE. CDR3: CASSVGLASTYEQYF. The CDR3 coding sequence is TGTGCCAGCAGCGTCGGACTAGCGTCGACCTACGAGCAGTACTTC.

Concerning this clone itself: The sample holds other DNA sequences that translate to the same CDR3. V gene TRBV11-3 combines with J gene TRBJ2-1, with TRBD1 identical over 11 bases. CDR3 length: 17 amino acids. V trimming: 0 bases; J trimming: 4 bases; junction bases outside the gene matches: 5. Germline CDR1 is SGHNT and CDR2 is YENEEA. The CDR3 reads CASSLDSGTGGYNEQFF. DNA of the CDR3: TGTGCCAGCAGCTTAGACTCCGGGACAGGGGGATACAATGAGCAGTTCTTC.

The CDR3 DNA reads TGTGCCAGCAGTAGGGACCAGGGGTCCATAGATACGCAGTATTTT. Translation: CASSRDQGSIDTQYF. The chain has TRBV2 and TRBJ2-3; D perhaps matches TRBD1 (6 bases). Germline V lookup: CDR1 SNHLY, CDR2 FYNNEI. The germline V and J ends were trimmed by 5 bases and 5 bases, with 17 bases remaining between them. CDR3 size: 15 residues. Filled out from reference TRBV2 and TRBJ2-3, the complete variable domain reads EPEVTQTPSHQVTQMGQEVILRCVPISNHLYFYWYRQILGQKVEFLVSFYNNEISEKSEIFDDQFSVERPDGSNFTLKIRSTKLEDSAMYFCASSRDQGSIDTQYFGPGTRLTVL.

This clone has ten or more counts. The rearrangement uses TRBV7-8 and TRBJ2-7, with D uncertain. This CDR3 spans 14 amino acids. The V gene lost 5 bases and the J gene lost 0 bases, with 11 bases spanning the gap. The germline V gene encodes CDR1 SGHVS and CDR2 FQNEAQ. CDR3: CASSGARSSYEQYF. In DNA form, the CDR3 reads TGTGCCAGCAGCGGAGCTAGGAGCTCCTACGAGCAGTACTTC. The entire variable domain, with the rest obtained from reference TRBV7-8 and TRBJ2-7, is as follows: GAGVSQSPRYKVAKRGQDVALRCDPISGHVSLFWYQQALGQGPEFLTYFQNEAQLDKSGLPSDRFFAERPEGSVSTLKIQRTQQEDSAVYLCASSGARSSYEQYFGPGTRLTVT.

The chain couples TRBV30 to TRBJ1-6; the D is unclear. V was trimmed by 0 bases and J by 8 bases, leaving 11 bases between them. The CDR3 runs to 14 residues. Germline CDR1 GTSNPN, CDR2 SVGIG (reference sequence). CDR3 coding DNA: TGTGCCTGGAGTGTCCTAACAGATGATTCACCCCTCCACTTT. It specifies CAWSVLTDDSPLHF.

The rearrangement joins TRBV27 to TRBJ2-2; 7 bases map to TRBD1. Germline CDR1 MNHEY, CDR2 SMNVEV (reference sequence). V gave up 6 bases and J gave up 8 bases; unmatched junction bases: 6. The CDR3 contains 13 residues. CDR3 DNA sequence: TGTGCCAGCAGAGACAGGGTAAATGGGGAGCTGTTTTTT. Amino acids: CASRDRVNGELFF.

A note on this clone: This sample also contains other DNA sequences that code for the same CDR3. The V call is TRBV5-1, the J call TRBJ1-5; perhaps TRBD1 as D (5 bases). The germline gives CDR1 SGHRS, CDR2 YFSETQ. Trimming pared 0 bases from V and 0 bases from J, leaving 7 bases between. This CDR3 spans 15 amino acids. Written as DNA, the CDR3 is TGCGCCAGCAGCTTGGCCGGGGCTAGCAATCAGCCCCAGCATTTT. As protein: CASSLAGASNQPQHF.

This clone came up a few times. V gene TRBV25-1 combines with J gene TRBJ2-1, with a possible D match to TRBD2 (5 bases). Germline V CDR1 and CDR2: MGHDK, SYGVNS. The CDR3 has 15 residues. V lost 4 bases to trimming and J lost 0 bases, with 10 bases between them. CDR3 region: CASSGRTSSYNEQFF. The DNA for the CDR3 is TGTGCCAGCAGTGGGAGAACTAGCTCCTACAATGAGCAGTTCTTC.

The rearrangement joins TRBV9 to TRBJ2-2, with TRBD2 as a possible D gene (5 bases). CDR1 and CDR2 (germline): SGDLS, YYNGEE. The CDR3 consists of 16 residues. The V end was cut by 4 bases, the J end by 0 bases, with 13 bases between. The CDR3 spells CASSSDPAANTGELFF. The CDR3 coding sequence is TGTGCCAGCAGCAGCGACCCAGCGGCGAACACCGGGGAGCTGTTTTTT.

The chain recombines TRBV18 with TRBJ2-5, with D possibly being TRBD1 (5 bases). Per germline, CDR1 KGHSH and CDR2 LQKENI. The CDR3 loop spans 14 amino acids. Trimming removed 2 bases at V and 2 bases at J, with 9 bases between. The CDR3 protein is CASSPTTEQETQYF. CDR3 coding DNA: TGTGCCAGCTCACCAACGACAGAACAAGAGACCCAGTACTTC.

This clone occurred many times. J is TRBJ1-2 and V is TRBV7-2, with 7 nucleotides matching TRBD1. CDR1 and CDR2 from the germline V gene are SGHTA and FQGNSA. The CDR3 length is 13 residues. The junction had 5 bases not matched to a gene; V was cut back by 6 bases and J by 4 bases. CDR3 amino acids: CASRSDRAYGYTF. The CDR3, as DNA: TGTGCCAGCAGGTCAGACAGGGCCTATGGCTACACCTTC.

This clone showed up just a few times. The chain joins TRBV11-2 to TRBJ2-1; tentative D call: TRBD2 (6 bases). Per the germline V gene, CDR1 is SGHAT and CDR2 is FQNNGV. The CDR3 is 15 amino acids. V was trimmed by 7 bases and J by 3 bases, leaving 16 bases between them. The DNA for the CDR3 is TGTGCCAGCACCCCATACGGGAGAGGCTACAATGAGCAGTTCTTC. Translated: CASTPYGRGYNEQFF.

The CDR3 spells CASSRTTSYEQYF. CDR3 sequence (DNA): TGTGCCAGCAGCCGAACCACCTCCTACGAGCAGTACTTC. The V and J genes are TRBV7-6 and TRBJ2-7, with unresolved D. V gave up 5 bases and J gave up 0 bases, with 8 bases separating them. This CDR3 has 13 amino acids. Looked up from germline, CDR1 is SGHVS and CDR2 is FNYEAQ.

This clone was found once. The chain is built from TRBV2 and TRBJ1-2; 11 bases match TRBD1. J was trimmed by 8 bases and V by 3 bases; bases with no gene match: 8. This CDR3 has 15 amino acids. CDR1 and CDR2 (germline): SNHLY, FYNNEI. CDR3 nucleotide sequence: TGTGCCAGCAGTGATGGGACAGGGGGTAACGGGGGCTACACCTTC. Amino acids: CASSDGTGGNGGYTF.

The rearrangement joins TRBV19 to TRBJ2-7; D is uncertain. The CDR3 sequence is 11 residues long. The germline V and J ends were trimmed by 9 bases and 8 bases, with 14 bases remaining between them. CDR1 and CDR2 (germline): LNHDA, SQIVND (reference sequence). CDR3 nucleotide sequence: TGTGCCAGGGCACCCGAGTGTAAGCAGTACTTC. Amino acids: CARAPECKQYF.

J is TRBJ1-3 and V is TRBV25-1; D remains ambiguous. V lost 1 base and J 1 base, leaving 8 bases between the germline ends. This CDR3 is built from 15 residues. Germline CDR1 reads MGHDK; CDR2 reads SYGVNS. The CDR3 nucleotides are TGTGCCAGCAGTGAATCCGGGAGGTCTGGAAACACCATATATTTT. Amino acid sequence: CASSESGRSGNTIYF.

The chain has TRBV25-1 and TRBJ2-2; possible D gene TRBD1, 5 bases. The V and J ends lost 6 bases and 5 bases respectively, with 13 bases between them. Germline-derived CDR1 and CDR2 are MGHDK and SYGVNS. The CDR3 runs to 14 residues. The CDR3 reads CASREGAGTGELFF. In DNA, the CDR3 is TGTGCCAGCAGAGAAGGGGCCGGAACCGGGGAGCTGTTTTTT.

V is TRBV7-2 and J is TRBJ2-1, with 7 bases lining up with TRBD2. The V gene end was trimmed by 4 bases and the J gene end by 13 bases; junction bases not matched to a gene: 10. This CDR3 region has 13 residues. CDR1 SGHTA and CDR2 FQGNSA come from the germline V gene. DNA for the CDR3: TGTGCCAGCAGCTCCTATCTAGCGGAAGGCCAGTTCTTC. Protein product: CASSSYLAEGQFF.

The J gene is TRBJ2-7, the V gene TRBV7-8; 7 bases map to TRBD2. The V segment lost 1 base and the J segment 6 bases; nucleotides outside the gene matches: 6. Germline CDR1 reads SGHVS; CDR2 reads FQNEAQ. CDR3 length equals 14 residues. The CDR3 protein is CASSLGTSFREQYF. DNA for the CDR3: TGTGCCAGCAGCTTAGGGACTAGTTTTCGCGAGCAGTACTTC.